The rows below give T cell receptor beta chains drawn from one sample of a study of blood T cells in healthy people across ages. Each CDR3 protein gets one entry after TCRdb re-called the 5' RACE reads with MiXCR. The sample carries 750,000 to 950,000 distinct CDR3 sequences, roughly 24% recorded once. These data are also associated with another study on T cells of mothers and their children.

Sequencing used blood. These receptors came from a boy aged 10-17 years in good health. Each CDR3 is given with its conserved first and last residue. D genes are given only for firm matches. The size of a clone is reported for some rows only, either as once, few or many, or as a class for expanded clones.

. | TRBJ1-2 | TRBV16 | . | TGTGCCAGCAGCCAATCGGAGGGGTTGCGCGGCTACACCTTC | CASSQSEGLRGYTF
many | TRBJ2-5 | TRBV25-1 | . | TGTGCCAGCAGTGAATTGGGCGGACAAGAGACCCAGTACTTC | CASSELGGQETQYF
. | TRBJ1-2 | TRBV18 | . | TGTGCCAGCTCACCAACCCCGGAGCAGGGGGGCTACACCTTC | CASSPTPEQGGYTF
few | TRBJ2-5 | TRBV28 | TRBD2 | TGTGCCAGCAGAAGCGTCAAGCGGGGGGGGCAAGAGACCCAGTACTTC | CASRSVKRGGQETQYF
few | TRBJ2-4 | TRBV28 | . | TGTGCCAGCAGGGGTTTCGGCAAAAACATTCAGTACTTC | CASRGFGKNIQYF
. | TRBJ1-6 | TRBV6-5 | . | TGTGCCAGCAGTTACTCGTTACGGGGATCCTATAATTCACCCCTCCACTTT | CASSYSLRGSYNSPLHF
. | TRBJ1-2 | TRBV11-2 | TRBD1 | TGTGCCAGCAGCTTATTCGGACAGGGATCCTATGGCTACACCTTC | CASSLFGQGSYGYTF
few | TRBJ2-5 | TRBV7-3 | . | TGTGCCAGCAGCTTAGGTCGGGGGATCCAAGAGACCCAGTACTTC | CASSLGRGIQETQYF
. | TRBJ2-5 | TRBV28 | . | TGTGCCAGCAAACCAGCAGATTGGGCGGAGACCCAGTACTTC | CASKPADWAETQYF
. | TRBJ1-1 | TRBV12-3/TRBV12-4 | . | TGTGCCAGCAGTAAGGTGGGGGGAACTGAAGCTTTCTTT | CASSKVGGTEAFF
. | TRBJ1-2 | TRBV3-1 | . | TGTGCCAGCAGCCAAGATACAGAGACGTATGGCTACACCTTC | CASSQDTETYGYTF
. | TRBJ1-4 | TRBV7-9 | . | TGTGCCAGCGATCGAGTGGGGACAACTTATCGGGGAAAACTGTTTTTT | CASDRVGTTYRGKLFF
few | TRBJ2-1 | TRBV20-1 | . | TGCAGTGCTATGGGACTGGACTACAATGAGCAGTTCTTC | CSAMGLDYNEQFF
few | TRBJ2-1 | TRBV12-3/TRBV12-4 | TRBD2 | TGTGCCAGCCCCTCTGGTCTAGCGGGGGCCAATGAGCAGTTCTTC | CASPSGLAGANEQFF
. | TRBJ1-4 | TRBV2 | TRBD1 | TGTGCCAGCAGAGAGGAACAGGGGGCCGGCGAAAAACTGTTTTTT | CASREEQGAGEKLFF
few | TRBJ2-1 | TRBV21-1 | . | TGTGCCAGCAGCCAAACAACGCCACCCGACAGGGGCCCCTACAATGAGCAGTTCTTC | CASSQTTPPDRGPYNEQFF
. | TRBJ2-7 | TRBV5-1 | . | TGCGCCAGCAGTTCACGGACAGTTTTCTCCTACGAGCAGTACTTC | CASSSRTVFSYEQYF
few | TRBJ1-2 | TRBV3-1 | . | TGTGCCAGCAGCCAAGATGGCGCTAGCTATGGCTACACCTTC | CASSQDGASYGYTF
. | TRBJ2-2 | TRBV29-1 | . | TGCAGCGTTGTATCGGGGTCCGGGGAGCTGTTTTTT | CSVVSGSGELFF
. | TRBJ2-7 | TRBV6-5 | . | TGTGCCAGCACCTGGGGGAACGAGCAGTACTTC | CASTWGNEQYF
once | TRBJ2-3 | TRBV9 | . | TGTGCCAGCGCCGGGGGAGTAGCGGCAGATACGCAGTATTTT | CASAGGVAADTQYF
few | TRBJ2-5 | TRBV7-2 | . | TGTGCCAGCAGCTTAGCCCCGCCGGCCCAGTACTTC | CASSLAPPAQYF
. | TRBJ1-4 | TRBV15 | . | TGTGCCACCAGCAGAGATAGGGGGGACTCCACTAAAAAACTGTTTTTT | CATSRDRGDSTKKLFF
. | TRBJ1-1 | TRBV12-3/TRBV12-4 | . | TGTGCCAGCAGTCCGGACGAGAGAACTGAAGCTTTCTTT | CASSPDERTEAFF
. | TRBJ1-5 | TRBV10-3 | . | TGTGCCAGCAGACAGGTCAATCAGCCCCAGCATTTT | CASRQVNQPQHF
few | TRBJ2-1 | TRBV28 | . | TGTGCCAGCAGTATCAGGTTTACCTACAATGAGCAGTTCTTC | CASSIRFTYNEQFF
. | TRBJ2-1 | TRBV12-5 | . | TGTGCTAGTGGTTTGTCAGGTTTCCAGTTCTTC | CASGLSGFQFF
. | TRBJ1-5 | TRBV12-3/TRBV12-4 | . | TGTGCCAGCAGTTTATTTGGGGCAGCATATAGCAATCAGCCCCAGCATTTT | CASSLFGAAYSNQPQHF
few | TRBJ2-3 | TRBV3-1 | TRBD2 | TGTGCCAGCAGCCCTAGCGGGGAGATCACAGATACGCAGTATTTT | CASSPSGEITDTQYF
few | TRBJ2-2 | TRBV6-1 | . | TGTGCCAGCAGAGATCCTCCCGGGACCGGGGAGCTGTTTTTT | CASRDPPGTGELFF
few | TRBJ1-1 | TRBV21-1 | . | TGTGCCAGCAGCATGGGGACAGAGAACACTGAAGCTTTCTTT | CASSMGTENTEAFF
many | TRBJ2-5 | TRBV20-1 | TRBD1 | TGCAGTGCCAGCGGACAGGATCCTCCTGGGACCCAGTACTTC | CSASGQDPPGTQYF
. | TRBJ1-2 | TRBV30 | . | TGTGCCTGGAGTGTACAACAGCTCTATGGCTACACCTTC | CAWSVQQLYGYTF